The 4 T cell receptor beta chains below come from one sample, sequenced in a study of T cell changes during pregnancy in multiple sclerosis. The data were produced by immunoSEQ multiplex PCR, yet TCRdb's version contains in-frame clones alone and is incomplete. The sample shows around 42,000 clones, more than 85% of them seen only once. The material was CD4+ T cells from peripheral blood mononuclear cells, obtained after pregnancy. These receptors all stem from a female donor in good health, enrolled as a control in a pregnancy study.

This chain links TRBV25-1 with TRBJ2-3, with 8 nucleotides matching TRBD2. With V trimmed by 3 bases and J by 6 bases, 8 bases remained unmatched. The germline CDR1 and CDR2 sequences are MGHDK and SYGVNS. This CDR3 has 15 amino acids. For the CDR3, the DNA is TGTGCCAGCAGTGACGGGGGGGGCATTACGGATACGCAGTATTTT. Amino acid sequence: CASSDGGGITDTQYF.

This rearrangement joins TRBV6-1 to TRBJ1-1; D possibly corresponds to TRBD1 (5 bases). V was trimmed by 1 base and J by 1 base, leaving 10 bases between them. This CDR3 has 15 residues. Germline V gene data show CDR1 as MNHNS and CDR2 as SASEGT. This chain's CDR3 is CASSEGGTRNTEAFF. The CDR3 region has the DNA TGTGCCAGCAGTGAAGGGGGCACACGGAACACTGAAGCTTTCTTT.

This chain uses TRBV6-6 with TRBJ2-4; D might be TRBD2 (5 bases). This CDR3 contains 16 residues. Trimming removed 2 bases from V and 0 bases from J, with 11 bases in between. In germline, CDR1 is MNHNY, CDR2 SVGAGI (reference sequence). The CDR3: CASSYASGLAKNIQYF. CDR3 coding DNA: TGTGCCAGCAGTTACGCCAGCGGACTAGCCAAAAACATTCAGTACTTC.

This rearrangement joins TRBV28 to TRBJ1-1; TRBD1 might be the D (5 bases). CDR3 length equals 16 residues. The germline V and J ends were trimmed by 6 bases and 4 bases, with 21 bases remaining between them. The germline V gene encodes CDR1 MDHEN and CDR2 SYDVKM. CDR3 in amino acids: CASSHLLGQGGTEAFF. The CDR3 DNA follows: TGTGCCAGCAGCCACCTTCTTGGGCAGGGAGGCACTGAAGCTTTCTTT.